The 31 T cell receptor beta chains below all came from one sample that was sequenced in a study of CD8+ T cells in alopecia areata. Extracted RNA was reverse transcribed into cDNA, the sequencing template. The table came from immunoSEQ multiplex PCR; TCRdb's copy has only in-frame clones and leaves some out. This sample has about 160,000 clones, with approximately 45% found just once. Material for sequencing was CD4+ T cells sorted from blood. The receptors derive from a human donor with alopecia areata.

This clone has just one count. The CDR3 protein is CASGGDREGQPQHF. DNA for the CDR3: TGCGCCAGCGGTGGAGACAGGGAGGGTCAGCCCCAGCATTTT. The chain recombines TRBV4-1 with TRBJ1-5; TRBD1 aligns across 7 bases. Germline CDR1 MGHRA, CDR2 YSYEKL. V lost 8 bases to trimming and J lost 6 bases; unmatched junction nucleotides: 10. The CDR3 has 14 amino acids.

The V call is TRBV5-1, the J call TRBJ2-1; either TRBD1 or TRBD2 may supply D (5 bases each). V was pared by 7 bases and J by 8 bases, with 25 bases between. The germline V gene encodes CDR1 SGHRS and CDR2 YFSETQ. The CDR3 contains 16 residues. CDR3 DNA sequence: TGCGCCAGCCTCCCGAGGCCCGGGGCCTCGGTGGATGAGCAGTTCTTC. It encodes CASLPRPGASVDEQFF.

This chain links TRBV29-1 with TRBJ1-3; D is unresolved. Trimming took 3 bases from V and 0 from J, leaving 9 bases between them. CDR3 length equals 14 residues. The V gene's germline CDR1 is SQVTM and CDR2 ANQGSEA. CDR3 protein: CSVDFNLSGNTIYF. DNA of the CDR3: TGCAGCGTTGACTTTAACCTCTCTGGAAACACCATATATTTT.

The rearrangement links TRBV27 to TRBJ2-4; D gene unclear. The V end lost 3 bases, the J end lost 3 bases, and 9 bases lay between the germline ends. Germline lookup yields CDR1 MNHEY and CDR2 SMNVEV (reference sequence). The CDR3 has 14 amino acids. CDR3 coding DNA: TGTGCCAGCAGTTTTGGTGGATTCAAAAACATTCAGTACTTC. This gives the protein CASSFGGFKNIQYF.

This clone was seen a handful of times. The rearrangement uses TRBV29-1 and TRBJ2-7, with 8 positions matching TRBD1. The CDR3 has 15 amino acids. V trimming: 4 bases; J trimming: 3 bases; junction bases outside the gene matches: 11. From germline, CDR1 is SQVTM and CDR2 ANQGSEA. The CDR3 sequence is CSVARGRLINYEQYF. The DNA of the CDR3 is TGCAGCGTTGCCAGGGGGCGCTTGATTAACTACGAGCAGTACTTC.

This chain links TRBV2 with TRBJ1-1, with unresolved D. The CDR3 runs 11 residues. CDR1 is SNHLY and CDR2 is FYNNEI in the germline V gene. V gave up 6 bases and J gave up 10 bases, with 12 bases separating them. CDR3 region: CASSREKSAFF. CDR3 nucleotides: TGTGCCAGCAGCCGTGAAAAATCAGCTTTCTTT.

The CDR3 DNA follows: TGTGCCAGCAGCTCGGGGACAGGGGTCGTCGAGCAGTACTTC. Residues: CASSSGTGVVEQYF. The chain couples TRBV7-2 to TRBJ2-7; 10 bases match TRBD1. Germline V CDR1 and CDR2: SGHTA, FQGNSA. This CDR3 has 14 amino acids. After removal of 4 bases from V and 6 bases from J, the junction contained 6 bases not matched to a gene.

A few counts support this clone. CDR3 region: CASSRITTGQGKYNEQFF. Here the CDR3 DNA reads TGCGCCAGCAGCCGCATTACGACTGGACAGGGGAAATACAATGAGCAGTTCTTC. The chain carries TRBV4-1 and TRBJ2-1; 9 bases line up with TRBD1. Germline loops: CDR1 MGHRA, CDR2 YSYEKL. V shed 4 bases, J shed 4 bases, and the junction held 14 bases outside the gene matches. The CDR3 covers 18 residues.

Comment on this clone: Other DNA sequences from this sample encode an identical CDR3 as well. J is TRBJ1-2 and V is TRBV6-5, with 7 bases aligning to TRBD1. Trimming took 5 bases from V and 4 from J; bases not matched to a gene: 1. CDR3 size: 12 residues. Germline assignment: CDR1 MNHEY and CDR2 SVGAGI. CDR3 DNA: TGTGCCAGCAGTCGACAGGGCTATGGCTACACCTTC. Translating it yields CASSRQGYGYTF.

The chain joins TRBV29-1 to TRBJ2-3, with 12 bases fitting TRBD2. The CDR3 contains 15 residues. V trimming: 3 bases; J trimming: 5 bases; junction bases outside the gene matches: 6. The germline gives CDR1 SQVTM, CDR2 ANQGSEA. The CDR3: CSVEETSGRGDTQYF. CDR3 DNA sequence: TGCAGCGTTGAGGAGACTAGCGGGAGAGGAGATACGCAGTATTTT.

V gene TRBV7-9 combines with J gene TRBJ1-2; tentative D call: TRBD1 (5 bases). The ends were cut back, 7 bases at V and 3 bases at J, with 18 bases in the middle. Germline V lookup: CDR1 SEHNR, CDR2 FQNEAQ (reference sequence). This CDR3 contains 15 residues. In DNA form, the CDR3 reads TGTGCCAGCATCCCCGGGCAGGGAATATACTATGGCTACACCTTC. It encodes CASIPGQGIYYGYTF.

This clone was counted a single time. The CDR3 region is CASRASGVSYNEQFF. In DNA, the CDR3 is TGCGCCAGCAGGGCCTCGGGAGTTTCCTACAATGAGCAGTTCTTC. V and J are TRBV5-1 and TRBJ2-1; D might be TRBD2 (6 bases). Trimming took 5 bases from V and 1 from J, leaving 13 bases between them. CDR1 is SGHRS, CDR2 YFSETQ, per germline. The CDR3 length is 15 residues.

This chain connects TRBV29-1 to TRBJ2-5, with 8 positions matching TRBD2. Germline loops: CDR1 SQVTM, CDR2 ANQGSEA. The CDR3 extends over 15 amino acids. With 5 bases clipped from V and 4 bases from J, the junction kept 12 bases outside the gene matches. The CDR3 sequence is CSVSAAGVITETQYF. Written as DNA, the CDR3 is TGCAGCGTTTCCGCAGCGGGAGTAATCACAGAGACCCAGTACTTC.

V usage is TRBV5-1 and J usage is TRBJ2-1, with 8 bases identical to TRBD2. The germline CDR1 and CDR2 sequences are SGHRS and YFSETQ. V was clipped by 4 bases and J by 0 bases; unmatched bases: 6. The CDR3 runs to 16 residues. CDR3 protein: CASSETSASSYNEQFF. In DNA form, the CDR3 reads TGCGCCAGCAGCGAGACTAGCGCCAGCTCCTACAATGAGCAGTTCTTC. The variable domain in full, completed from reference TRBV5-1 and TRBJ2-1, reads KAGVTQTPRYLIKTRGQQVTLSCSPISGHRSVSWYQQTPGQGLQFLFEYFSETQRNKGNFPGRFSGRQFSNSRSEMNVSTLELGDSALYLCASSETSASSYNEQFFGPGTRLTVL.

This rearrangement joins TRBV29-1 to TRBJ1-2; D gene unclear. Per the germline V gene, CDR1 is SQVTM and CDR2 is ANQGSEA. V was pared by 4 bases and J by 6 bases, with 6 bases between. CDR3 length: 10 residues. The CDR3 here is CSVGEDGYTF. For the CDR3, the DNA is TGCAGCGTTGGGGAGGATGGCTACACCTTC.

The rearrangement links TRBV7-9 to TRBJ1-1, with D perhaps matching TRBD1 (6 bases). The V and J ends lost 1 base and 8 bases respectively, with 11 bases between them. CDR1 SEHNR and CDR2 FQNEAQ come from the germline V gene (reference sequence). The CDR3 runs to 13 residues. The CDR3 DNA reads TGTGCCAGCAGCTTAGGTCGGCAGGGGGAAGCTTTCTTT. Protein product: CASSLGRQGEAFF.

The chain has TRBV9 and TRBJ2-5, with 7 bases aligning to TRBD2. Per germline, CDR1 SGDLS and CDR2 YYNGEE. The CDR3 extends over 14 amino acids. J was trimmed by 1 base and V by 4 bases; bases with no gene match: 4. In nucleotides, the CDR3 is TGTGCCAGCAGCATGCGGGAGTTCCAAGAGACCCAGTACTTC. It yields the protein CASSMREFQETQYF.

The rearrangement uses TRBV18 and TRBJ2-7, with 7 bases identical to TRBD1. After removal of 3 bases from V and 2 bases from J, the junction contained 7 bases not matched to a gene. The germline V gene has CDR1 KGHSH and CDR2 LQKENI. The CDR3 totals 15 residues. The CDR3 region has the DNA TGTGCCAGCTCACCCGACAGGGCCCTGGCCTACGAGCAGTACTTC. Protein: CASSPDRALAYEQYF.

The CDR3 spells CASSLRSGPDTDTQYF. The CDR3 nucleotides read TGTGCCAGCAGCTTAAGATCGGGGCCCGACACAGATACGCAGTATTTT. This chain uses TRBV5-6 with TRBJ2-3; either TRBD1 or TRBD2 may fit D (5 bases each). Deletions cut 2 bases from V and 2 bases from J, with 15 bases between. Germline loops: CDR1 SGHDT, CDR2 YYEEEE. This CDR3 spans 16 amino acids.

The chain links TRBV4-1 to TRBJ1-5, with D perhaps matching TRBD1 (5 bases). Germline values: CDR1 MGHRA, CDR2 YSYEKL. The CDR3 covers 15 residues. V was trimmed by 4 bases and J by 6 bases, leaving 16 bases between them. The CDR3 DNA reads as TGCGCCAGCAGCCCGACCACTTCGGGGGTTCAGCCCCAGCATTTT. Its translation is CASSPTTSGVQPQHF.

The J gene is TRBJ1-1, the V gene TRBV19; D gene unclear. Trimming took off 7 bases at V and 0 bases at J, with 12 bases between the two ends. Looked up from germline, CDR1 is LNHDA and CDR2 is SQIVND (reference sequence). The CDR3 has 14 amino acids. The chain's CDR3 is CASKYGNMNTEAFF. The DNA of the CDR3 is TGTGCCAGTAAATACGGCAACATGAACACTGAAGCTTTCTTT.

Only a few counts were recorded for this clone. V and J are TRBV5-4 and TRBJ2-2, with D maybe TRBD2 (5 bases). The V gene lost 3 bases and the J gene lost 6 bases, with 6 bases spanning the gap. The length of the CDR3 is 12 residues. Germline-derived CDR1 and CDR2 are SGHNT and YYREEE (reference sequence). The CDR3 nucleotides read TGTGCCAGCAGCTGGACTGCCGGGGAGCTGTTTTTT. It specifies CASSWTAGELFF.

The CDR3 here is CASSSGANWGNIQYF. The CDR3 bases are TGTGCCAGCAGTTCCGGGGCCAACTGGGGAAACATTCAGTACTTC. The genes are TRBV27 and TRBJ2-4; D assignment may be TRBD1 or TRBD2 (5 bases each). The germline CDR1 and CDR2 sequences are MNHEY and SMNVEV (reference sequence). The CDR3 runs 15 residues. V lost 4 bases to trimming and J lost 6 bases, with 16 bases between them.

This clone was found a few times. The V call is TRBV18, the J call TRBJ2-1; 7 bases map to TRBD2. There are 16 residues in the CDR3. CDR1 KGHSH and CDR2 LQKENI come from the germline V gene. The junction had 8 bases not matched to a gene; V was cut back by 0 bases and J by 6 bases. This CDR3 is CASSPPFPGGLNEQFF. The CDR3 DNA sequence: TGTGCCAGCTCACCACCGTTCCCGGGAGGACTCAATGAGCAGTTCTTC.

Turning to this clone: The identical CDR3 is also encoded by other nucleotide sequences in the sample. The rearrangement joins TRBV5-1 to TRBJ2-3; D is unclear. Germline CDR1 SGHRS, CDR2 YFSETQ. The V end was cut by 5 bases, the J end by 3 bases, with 4 bases between. The CDR3 is 11 residues long. The CDR3 sequence is CASRGTDTQYF. In DNA form, the CDR3 reads TGCGCCAGCAGGGGTACAGATACGCAGTATTTT.

The rearrangement joins TRBV20-1 to TRBJ2-1; tentatively, D is TRBD2 (5 bases). Trimming took off 3 bases at V and 7 bases at J, with 7 bases between the two ends. The CDR3 runs to 11 residues. CDR1 is DFQATT and CDR2 is SNEGSKA in the germline V gene (reference sequence). CDR3 sequence (DNA): TGCAGTGCTAGGGACTGGAATGAGCAGTTCTTC. Its translation: CSARDWNEQFF.

Note on this clone: In the same sample, other DNA sequences code for this CDR3. The V and J genes are TRBV5-1 and TRBJ2-5; 7 positions match TRBD1. CDR1 and CDR2 (germline): SGHRS, YFSETQ. This CDR3 is built from 14 residues. The trim removed 1 base at V and 1 base at J, leaving 1 base unmatched. The CDR3 spells CASSLRDSQETQYF. For the CDR3, the DNA is TGCGCCAGCAGCTTGAGGGACAGCCAAGAGACCCAGTACTTC.

The chain carries TRBV30 and TRBJ2-1, with D perhaps TRBD2 (6 bases). Germline V lookup: CDR1 GTSNPN, CDR2 SVGIG (reference sequence). V was pared by 3 bases and J by 4 bases, with 19 bases between. The CDR3 runs to 16 residues. The CDR3 region has the DNA TGTGCCTGGAGCCTGCAACGGGGGACCCTATACAATGAGCAGTTCTTC. This gives the protein CAWSLQRGTLYNEQFF. The full variable domain, in which reference TRBV30 and TRBJ2-1 provide the parts outside the CDR3, is SQTIHQWPATLVQPVGSPLSLECTVEGTSNPNLYWYRQAAGRGLQLLFYSVGIGQISSEVPQNLSASRPQDRQFILSSKKLLLSDSGFYLCAWSLQRGTLYNEQFFGPGTRLTVL.

The V gene is TRBV5-1, the J gene TRBJ2-5, with 14 bases lining up with TRBD2. The junction had 16 bases not matched to a gene; V was cut back by 4 bases and J by 5 bases. The germline V gene has CDR1 SGHRS and CDR2 YFSETQ. This CDR3 has 19 residues. The CDR3 DNA reads TGCGCCAGCAGCGCAGCCTACCCGGGACTAGCGGGAGTTCAGGAGACCCAGTACTTC. This sequence encodes CASSAAYPGLAGVQETQYF.

The J gene is TRBJ1-2, the V gene TRBV28; no clear D. Trimming removed 6 bases from V and 4 bases from J, with 9 bases in between. This CDR3 spans 12 amino acids. Per germline, CDR1 MDHEN and CDR2 SYDVKM. The CDR3 DNA reads TGTGCCAGCAGAGAGGAGCCCTATGGCTACACCTTC. Its translation is CASREEPYGYTF.

The chain carries TRBV23-1 and TRBJ2-7, with D uncertain. TRBV23-1 is identified as an open reading frame with a role that is uncertain. The V gene lost 8 bases and the J gene lost 3 bases, with 17 bases spanning the gap. This CDR3 is 14 amino acids long. The CDR3 DNA follows: TGCGCCAGCTTAGGGCCGTGGACCCACTACGAGCAGTACTTC. Protein product: CASLGPWTHYEQYF.